The 31 T cell receptor beta chains in this list originate from one sample, sequenced in a study of T cell clones after liver transplantation. Assay used: immunoSEQ multiplex PCR; TCRdb lists only in-frame clones, some missing. The repertoire consists of 8,500 to 10,000 clones, with roughly 72% occurring once and the leading ten covering 22%. The sequences come from CD8+ T cells from blood, collected at the approximately 15-month timepoint. These receptors all stem from a human patient who received a liver transplant. Some T cells may have originated in the graft donor.

This clone showed up just a few times. This sequence joins TRBV19 and TRBJ2-1; TRBD2 matches at 13 bases. Germline lookup yields CDR1 LNHDA and CDR2 SQIVND (reference sequence). The length of the CDR3 is 15 residues. V lost 5 bases to trimming and J lost 4 bases; unmatched junction nucleotides: 2. CDR3 DNA: TGTGCCAGTAGTCGGACTAGCGGGAGTTACAATGAGCAGTTCTTC. It codes for CASSRTSGSYNEQFF.

This clone appeared a few times. The V call is TRBV6-5, the J call TRBJ2-2; TRBD1 matches 7 bases. Trimming took 8 bases from V and 4 from J; bases not matched to a gene: 7. The CDR3 covers 14 residues. The germline V gene encodes CDR1 MNHEY and CDR2 SVGAGI. CDR3 sequence: CASGWTGSTGELFF. DNA for the CDR3: TGTGCCAGCGGATGGACAGGCAGCACCGGGGAGCTGTTTTTT.

The chain couples TRBV11-2 to TRBJ2-5; the match to TRBD2 covers 10 bases. CDR1 is SGHAT, CDR2 FQNNGV, per germline. The CDR3 consists of 16 residues. Losses at the gene ends were 4 bases for V and 0 bases for J; bases not matched to a gene: 5. The CDR3 loop reads CASSSWTSGDQETQYF. The DNA of the CDR3 is TGTGCCAGCAGCTCGTGGACTAGCGGAGACCAAGAGACCCAGTACTTC.

The gene calls are TRBV30 and TRBJ2-1; D gene uncertain. V gave up 2 bases and J gave up 10 bases, with 6 bases separating them. Germline V gives CDR1 GTSNPN, CDR2 SVGIG (reference sequence). The CDR3 contains 10 residues. CDR3 sequence (DNA): TGTGCCTGGAGTATGGGCGAGCAGTTCTTC. This encodes CAWSMGEQFF.

This clone is labeled as large. The chain couples TRBV7-6 to TRBJ2-5; D remains ambiguous. CDR3 size: 14 residues. Trimming left V 1 base short and J 2 bases short, with 8 bases between. Germline CDR1 and CDR2: SGHVS and FNYEAQ. CDR3 residues: CASSLELGQETQYF. As DNA, the CDR3 is TGTGCCAGCAGCTTAGAGCTCGGTCAAGAGACCCAGTACTTC.

This chain links TRBV6-1 with TRBJ1-2; TRBD1 is a possible D gene (5 bases). Germline V gives CDR1 MNHNS, CDR2 SASEGT. Trimming removed 6 bases from V and 8 bases from J, with 16 bases in between. This CDR3 has 13 residues. Written as DNA, the CDR3 is TGTGCCAGCAGCTCCTTTAGCGGGGACGGCTACACCTTC. Its protein is CASSSFSGDGYTF.

The chain employs TRBV15 and TRBJ2-7, with D tentatively TRBD1 or TRBD2 (5 bases each). From germline, CDR1 is LNHNV and CDR2 YYDKDF (reference sequence). This CDR3 has 13 residues. Deletions cut 4 bases from V and 0 bases from J, with 7 bases between. As DNA, the CDR3 is TGTGCCACCAGCACAGGGACCTCCTACGAGCAGTACTTC. It yields the protein CATSTGTSYEQYF.

The chain links TRBV6-6 to TRBJ1-2; TRBD1 agrees at 9 bases. The CDR3 is made up of 15 amino acids. Germline CDR1 and CDR2: MNHNY and SVGAGI (reference sequence). V lost 5 bases to trimming and J lost 5 bases; unmatched junction nucleotides: 9. In nucleotides, the CDR3 is TGTGCCAGCAGTAAACTTCCGACAGGGGGATATGGCTACACCTTC. Translated, it gives CASSKLPTGGYGYTF.

The chain employs TRBV6-5 and TRBJ2-4; D might be TRBD1 or TRBD2, each matching 5 bases. The V end lost 7 bases, the J end lost 2 bases, and 15 bases lay between the germline ends. Germline lookup yields CDR1 MNHEY and CDR2 SVGAGI. The CDR3 is 15 residues long. The CDR3 DNA sequence: TGTGCCAGCACAGGGAATACGGGGACCAAAAACATTCAGTACTTC. Translating gives CASTGNTGTKNIQYF.

J is TRBJ2-1 and V is TRBV5-6; D gene unclear. Trimming shortened V by 2 bases and J by 5 bases, and 8 bases separated the two germline ends. This CDR3 is 13 amino acids long. The germline CDR1 and CDR2 sequences are SGHDT and YYEEEE. CDR3 in DNA: TGTGCCAGCAGCTTAGTAGGGAACAATGAGCAGTTCTTC. Its protein product is CASSLVGNNEQFF.

This clone was detected only a few times. V is TRBV20-1 and J is TRBJ2-5; D gene ambiguous. Germline V gene sequence: CDR1 DFQATT, CDR2 SNEGSKA (reference sequence). CDR3 size: 11 residues. Trimming cost V 5 bases and J 5 bases, with 9 bases left between them. The CDR3 loop is CSAPLQETQYF. CDR3 sequence (DNA): TGCAGTGCTCCTCTCCAGGAGACCCAGTACTTC.

CDR3 DNA: TGTGCCAGCAGCCGAGGGGTAGGGACTGAAGCTTTCTTT. This translates into CASSRGVGTEAFF. V and J are TRBV5-6 and TRBJ1-1, with a weak D call TRBD1 (5 bases). The germline V gene encodes CDR1 SGHDT and CDR2 YYEEEE. This CDR3 comprises 13 residues. V lost 4 bases and J 5 bases, leaving 12 bases between the germline ends. Supplemented by reference TRBV5-6 and TRBJ1-1, the full variable domain reads DAGVTQSPTHLIKTRGQQVTLRCSPKSGHDTVSWYQQALGQGPQFIFQYYEEEERQRGNFPDRFSGHQFPNYSSELNVNALLLGDSALYLCASSRGVGTEAFFGQGTRLTVV.

J is TRBJ2-1 and V is TRBV28, with 14 bases matching TRBD2. Germline V gene lookup returns CDR1 MDHEN and CDR2 SYDVKM. This CDR3 has 15 residues. Unmatched junction bases numbered 4, after V lost 5 bases and J lost 7 bases. The CDR3 protein is CASSMGLAGDNEQFF. In DNA, the CDR3 is TGTGCCAGCAGTATGGGACTAGCGGGGGATAATGAGCAGTTCTTC.

The table lists this clone with a count of one. The chain links TRBV19 to TRBJ2-2; D possibly corresponds to TRBD2 (5 bases). The CDR3 is 10 amino acids. V was cut by 11 bases and J by 7 bases, with 8 bases left in between. The germline V gene has CDR1 LNHDA and CDR2 SQIVND (reference sequence). The CDR3 here is CAAEGGELFF. For the CDR3, the DNA is TGTGCCGCTGAGGGCGGGGAGCTGTTTTTT. Variable domain in full (rest from reference TRBV19 and TRBJ2-2): DGGITQSPKYLFRKEGQNVTLSCEQNLNHDAMYWYRQDPGQGLRLIYYSQIVNDFQKGDIAEGYSVSREKKESFPLTVTSAQKNPTAFYLCAAEGGELFFGEGSRLTVL.

Relative to its sample, this clone is medium-sized. The genes are TRBV7-6 and TRBJ1-1, with 11 bases identical to TRBD1. The CDR3 extends over 15 amino acids. Germline V gene sequence: CDR1 SGHVS, CDR2 FNYEAQ. Trimming took 5 bases from V and 4 from J; bases not matched to a gene: 6. The CDR3 here is CASSASGTGGTEAFF. CDR3 nucleotides: TGTGCCAGCAGCGCGTCCGGGACAGGGGGCACTGAAGCTTTCTTT.

CDR3 nucleotide sequence: TGTGCCAGCAGCTTAGCCCCGGGACAGGGGGCTCAAGAGACCCAGTACTTC. Translated, it gives CASSLAPGQGAQETQYF. The V gene is TRBV7-6, the J gene TRBJ2-5, with 12 positions matching TRBD1. V was clipped by 0 bases and J by 2 bases; unmatched bases: 4. This CDR3 region has 17 residues. The V gene's germline CDR1 is SGHVS and CDR2 FNYEAQ.

This clone was counted a few times. This CDR3 is CASGPDSYEQYV. DNA for the CDR3: TGTGCTAGTGGGCCCGATTCGTACGAGCAGTACGTC. The V and J genes are TRBV12-5 and TRBJ2-7; D is ambiguous. The germline V and J ends were trimmed by 6 bases and 4 bases, with 10 bases remaining between them. CDR3 size: 12 residues. Looked up from germline, CDR1 is LGHNT and CDR2 is FRNRAP.

In nucleotides, the CDR3 is TGTGCCACAGGGGGGACAAACTACAATGAGCAGTTCTTC. This sequence encodes CATGGTNYNEQFF. The chain combines TRBV5-6 with TRBJ2-1, with a weak D call TRBD1 (7 bases). The V end lost 9 bases, the J end lost 3 bases, and 13 bases lay between the germline ends. CDR1 is SGHDT, CDR2 YYEEEE, per germline. There are 13 residues in the CDR3.

The chain joins TRBV7-9 to TRBJ1-1, with 8 positions matching TRBD1. In germline, CDR1 is SEHNR, CDR2 FQNEAQ (reference sequence). Losses at the gene ends were 4 bases for V and 2 bases for J; bases not matched to a gene: 12. This CDR3 has 17 residues. For the CDR3, the DNA is TGTGCCAGCAGCTCCGAACAGGGGGGTGTGGAAAACACTGAAGCTTTCTTT. Amino acids: CASSSEQGGVENTEAFF.

The chain is built from TRBV2 and TRBJ2-7; possible D gene TRBD1, 7 bases. Trimming took 5 bases from V and 2 from J, leaving 16 bases between them. CDR1 is SNHLY and CDR2 is FYNNEI in the germline V gene. The CDR3 runs 15 residues. CDR3 coding DNA: TGTGCCAGCAGTCCCAGGAGGGGGCCTACCTACGAGCAGTACGTC. Translating gives CASSPRRGPTYEQYV.

The chain couples TRBV9 to TRBJ2-3; D is possibly TRBD1 (6 bases). Germline V CDR1 and CDR2: SGDLS, YYNGEE. The length of the CDR3 is 16 residues. Trimming pared 9 bases from V and 0 bases from J, leaving 20 bases between. The CDR3 region has the DNA TGTGCCACAGGGACATTTCGAGTCCCTAGCACAGATACGCAGTATTTT. Translation gives CATGTFRVPSTDTQYF.

By sample share, this clone is medium-sized. CDR3 bases: TGTGCCAGTAGTATAGCGGGGGTTCCTTTGAACACTGAAGCTTTCTTT. It specifies CASSIAGVPLNTEAFF. The chain combines TRBV19 with TRBJ1-1; D is perhaps TRBD1 (5 bases). V lost 1 base and J lost 0, with 12 bases in between. The CDR3 runs 16 residues. Germline loops: CDR1 LNHDA, CDR2 SQIVND (reference sequence).

The V gene is TRBV11-2, the J gene TRBJ2-3; D gene ambiguous. CDR1 is SGHAT, CDR2 FQNNGV, per germline. The CDR3 is 12 residues long. V gave up 5 bases and J gave up 2 bases, with 5 bases separating them. The CDR3 DNA is TGTGCCAGCAGCCTCTTCACAGATACGCAGTATTTT. It yields the protein CASSLFTDTQYF. The full variable domain, with the rest looked up from reference TRBV11-2 and TRBJ2-3, is EAGVAQSPRYKIIEKRQSVAFWCNPISGHATLYWYQQILGQGPKLLIQFQNNGVVDDSQLPKDRFSAERLKGVDSTLKIQPAKLEDSAVYLCASSLFTDTQYFGPGTRLTVL.

The V call is TRBV27, the J call TRBJ1-1, with 9 bases lining up with TRBD1. The V gene's germline CDR1 is MNHEY and CDR2 SMNVEV (reference sequence). J lost 5 bases, V lost 9 bases, and 10 bases had no gene match. The CDR3 covers 14 residues. The CDR3 region is CASRLGQGNTEAFF. The CDR3 DNA reads TGTGCCAGTAGATTGGGACAGGGAAATACTGAAGCTTTCTTT.

The rearrangement joins TRBV16 to TRBJ1-5; possible D gene TRBD1, 5 bases. The ends were cut back, 0 bases at V and 6 bases at J, with 18 bases in the middle. The CDR3 has 17 amino acids. Germline V gene data show CDR1 as KGHSY and CDR2 as FQNENV. CDR3 DNA: TGTGCCAGCAGCCAATCTTGGGGGGACCCAGCCCCTCAGCCCCAGCATTTT. Protein sequence: CASSQSWGDPAPQPQHF.

This clone was seen once. This chain joins TRBV29-1 and TRBJ1-2; perhaps TRBD1 as D (5 bases). The CDR3 is 14 amino acids. The V end lost 8 bases, the J end lost 0 bases, and 16 bases lay between the germline ends. In germline, CDR1 is SQVTM, CDR2 ANQGSEA. CDR3 sequence reads: CSTWEGITNYGYTF. The DNA of the CDR3 is TGCAGCACATGGGAGGGGATCACTAACTATGGCTACACCTTC.

The V call is TRBV9, the J call TRBJ2-5, with D possibly TRBD1 on 5 matching bases. In germline, CDR1 is SGDLS, CDR2 YYNGEE. The CDR3 totals 17 residues. Trimming took 6 bases from V and 1 from J, leaving 22 bases between them. The CDR3 spells CASTPGLSRAVQETQYF. The CDR3 region has the DNA TGTGCCAGCACCCCGGGTTTGTCCAGGGCGGTCCAAGAGACCCAGTACTTC.

This clone has just one count. The CDR3 sequence is CASSPTGTEIYNEQFF. The CDR3 bases are TGTGCCAGCAGCCCTACCGGGACAGAAATCTACAATGAGCAGTTCTTC. The chain carries TRBV9 and TRBJ2-1, with TRBD1 matching 7 bases. Losses at the gene ends were 4 bases for V and 3 bases for J; bases not matched to a gene: 10. The CDR3 runs to 16 residues. Germline lookup yields CDR1 SGDLS and CDR2 YYNGEE.

The chain has TRBV12-5 and TRBJ1-1; TRBD1 might be the D (6 bases). The CDR3 runs 17 residues. The V and J ends lost 3 bases and 3 bases respectively, with 20 bases between them. CDR1 is LGHNT and CDR2 is FRNRAP in the germline V gene. The CDR3 coding sequence is TGTGCTAGTGGTTTTTTCGGTCAGGGGCCCAACTACACTGAAGCTTTCTTT. As protein: CASGFFGQGPNYTEAFF.

This sequence joins TRBV27 and TRBJ2-3; unclear D gene. The CDR3 length is 13 residues. V was clipped by 8 bases and J by 6 bases, with 15 bases between them. Germline lookup yields CDR1 MNHEY and CDR2 SMNVEV (reference sequence). CDR3 loop: CASGSLQGDTQYF. The CDR3 nucleotides are TGTGCCAGCGGGTCACTCCAAGGGGATACGCAGTATTTT.

The V call is TRBV11-2, the J call TRBJ2-7, with 7 bases lining up with TRBD1. The CDR3 totals 14 residues. With V trimmed by 4 bases and J by 3 bases, 6 bases remained unmatched. Per germline, CDR1 SGHAT and CDR2 FQNNGV. The CDR3 sequence: CASSYDQGVYEQYV. For the CDR3, the DNA is TGTGCCAGCAGCTACGACCAGGGGGTCTACGAGCAGTACGTC.